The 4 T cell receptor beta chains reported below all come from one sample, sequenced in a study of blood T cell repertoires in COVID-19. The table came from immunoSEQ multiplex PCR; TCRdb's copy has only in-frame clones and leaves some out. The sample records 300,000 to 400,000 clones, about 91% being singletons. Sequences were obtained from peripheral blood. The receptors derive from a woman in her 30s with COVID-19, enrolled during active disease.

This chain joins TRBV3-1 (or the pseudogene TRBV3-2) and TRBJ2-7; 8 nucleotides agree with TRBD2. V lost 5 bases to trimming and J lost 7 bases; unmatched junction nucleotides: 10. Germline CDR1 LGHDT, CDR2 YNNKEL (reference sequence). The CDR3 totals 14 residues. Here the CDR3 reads CASSKTGTRKEQYF. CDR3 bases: TGTGCCAGCAGCAAAACCGGGACTAGAAAGGAGCAGTACTTC.

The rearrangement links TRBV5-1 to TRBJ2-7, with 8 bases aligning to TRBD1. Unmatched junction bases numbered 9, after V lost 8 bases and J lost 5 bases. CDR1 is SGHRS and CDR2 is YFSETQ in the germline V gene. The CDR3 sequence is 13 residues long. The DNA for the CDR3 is TGCGCCAGTTCGACAGGGGTTATCCACGAGCAGTACTTC. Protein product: CASSTGVIHEQYF.

In nucleotides, the CDR3 is TGTGCCAGCAGCCCATTACCGTCCCCAGGGAATGGCTACACCTTC. Encoded protein: CASSPLPSPGNGYTF. The genes are TRBV9 and TRBJ1-2, with D maybe TRBD1 (5 bases). This CDR3 is 15 amino acids long. Germline CDR1 SGDLS, CDR2 YYNGEE. V was pared by 4 bases and J by 6 bases, with 19 bases between. Full variable domain (remainder filled in from reference TRBV9 and TRBJ1-2): DSGVTQTPKHLITATGQRVTLRCSPRSGDLSVYWYQQSLDQGLQFLIQYYNGEERAKGNILERFSAQQFPDLHSELNLSSLELGDSALYFCASSPLPSPGNGYTFGSGTRLTVV.

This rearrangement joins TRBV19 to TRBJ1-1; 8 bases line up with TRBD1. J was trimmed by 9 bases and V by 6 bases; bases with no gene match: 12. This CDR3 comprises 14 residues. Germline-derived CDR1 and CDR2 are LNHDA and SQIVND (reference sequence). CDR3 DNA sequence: TGTGCCAGTAGGACACAGGGGGGAACACTGAAAGCTTTCTTT. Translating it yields CASRTQGGTLKAFF.